This T cell receptor beta chain was sequenced during a study of technical replicates of blood from several donors. CDR3 length: 17 residues. Trimming left V 1 base short and J 3 bases short, with 19 bases between. TCRdb keeps only in-frame clones here, not all; method: immunoSEQ multiplex PCR. This sample has around 60,000 clones, with 80% to 95% found just once. The chain has TRBV5-3 and TRBJ1-1, with D possibly being TRBD1 (6 bases). TRBV5-3 is designated an ORF whose function remains uncertain. The receptor's source is a human donor in good health. Some clones in this sample may be carry-over from other donors' samples. Sequenced material: PBMCs. CDR3 region: CARSLNPLGGRDTEAFF. CDR3 bases: TGTGCCAGAAGCTTGAACCCCCTCGGGGGGCGGGACACTGAAGCTTTCTTT.